Sequencing of this TCR beta chain was carried out in a study of T cells in Graves' hyperthyroidism and ophthalmopathy. The wider study: Peripheral blood specimens were obtained at initial diagnosis, prior to any treatment.

Subjects aged 18 to 65 presented with newly diagnosed hyperthyroidism of less than 2 months' duration. Exclusion of patients followed from uncontrolled infection, other autoimmune disease, pregnancy or lactation. This clonotype has more than one count but fewer than ten. TCR beta CDR3 sequences were amplified from RNA transcripts. HTBI primers drove first-round RT-PCR of the TCR CDR3. From the multiplex PCR reads, TCRdb called clonotypes with MiXCR, one entry per CDR3 protein. Seen here are roughly 500,000 distinct CDR3 sequences, 11% to 15% observed once, and the top ten hold approximately 5.7%. The CDR3 runs to 15 residues. Per germline, CDR1 MGHDK and CDR2 SYGVNS. V lost 4 bases and J lost 0, with 10 bases in between.

Sample: blood. The chain combines TRBV25-1 with TRBJ1-5, with a weak D call TRBD1 (6 bases). The clonotype comes from a woman under 40 with Graves' hyperthyroidism that later progressed to Graves' ophthalmopathy. This CDR3 is CASSGDIYSNQPQHF. The CDR3 nucleotides read TGTGCCAGCAGTGGGGACATCTATAGCAATCAGCCCCAGCATTTT.